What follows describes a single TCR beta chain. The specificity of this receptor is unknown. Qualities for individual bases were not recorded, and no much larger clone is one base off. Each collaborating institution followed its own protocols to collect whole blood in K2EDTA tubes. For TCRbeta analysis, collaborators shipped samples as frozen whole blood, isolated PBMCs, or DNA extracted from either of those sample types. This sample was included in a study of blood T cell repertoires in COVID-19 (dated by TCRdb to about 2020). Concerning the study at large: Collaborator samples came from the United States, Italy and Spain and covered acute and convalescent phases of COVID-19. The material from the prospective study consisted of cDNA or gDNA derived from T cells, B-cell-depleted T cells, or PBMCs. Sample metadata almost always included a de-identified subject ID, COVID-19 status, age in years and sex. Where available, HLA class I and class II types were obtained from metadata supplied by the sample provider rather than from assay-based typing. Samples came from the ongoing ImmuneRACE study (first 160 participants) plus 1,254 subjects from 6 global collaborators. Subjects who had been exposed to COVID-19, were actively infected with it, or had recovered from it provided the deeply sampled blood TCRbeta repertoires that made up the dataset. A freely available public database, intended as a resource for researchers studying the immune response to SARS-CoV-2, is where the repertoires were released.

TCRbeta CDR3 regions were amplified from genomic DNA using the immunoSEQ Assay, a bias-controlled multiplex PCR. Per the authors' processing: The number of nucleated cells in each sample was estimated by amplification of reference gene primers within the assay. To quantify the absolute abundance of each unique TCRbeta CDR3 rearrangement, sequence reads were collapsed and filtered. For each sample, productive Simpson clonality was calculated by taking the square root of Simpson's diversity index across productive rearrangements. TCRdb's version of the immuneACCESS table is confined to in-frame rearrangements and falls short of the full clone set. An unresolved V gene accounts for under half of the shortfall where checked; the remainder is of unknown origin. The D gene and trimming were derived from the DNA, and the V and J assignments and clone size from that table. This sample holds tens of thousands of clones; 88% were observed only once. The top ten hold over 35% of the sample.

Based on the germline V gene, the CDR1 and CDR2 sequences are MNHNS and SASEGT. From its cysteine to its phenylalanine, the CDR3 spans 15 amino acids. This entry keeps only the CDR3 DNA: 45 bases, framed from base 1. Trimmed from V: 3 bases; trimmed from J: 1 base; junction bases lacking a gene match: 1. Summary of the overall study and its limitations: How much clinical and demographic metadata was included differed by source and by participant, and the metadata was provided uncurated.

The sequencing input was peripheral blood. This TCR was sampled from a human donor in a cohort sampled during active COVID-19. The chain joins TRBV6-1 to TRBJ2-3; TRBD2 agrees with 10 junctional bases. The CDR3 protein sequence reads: CASSDLAGGTDTQYF. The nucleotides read TGTGCCAGCAGTGATCTAGCGGGGGGCACAGATACGCAGTATTTT.